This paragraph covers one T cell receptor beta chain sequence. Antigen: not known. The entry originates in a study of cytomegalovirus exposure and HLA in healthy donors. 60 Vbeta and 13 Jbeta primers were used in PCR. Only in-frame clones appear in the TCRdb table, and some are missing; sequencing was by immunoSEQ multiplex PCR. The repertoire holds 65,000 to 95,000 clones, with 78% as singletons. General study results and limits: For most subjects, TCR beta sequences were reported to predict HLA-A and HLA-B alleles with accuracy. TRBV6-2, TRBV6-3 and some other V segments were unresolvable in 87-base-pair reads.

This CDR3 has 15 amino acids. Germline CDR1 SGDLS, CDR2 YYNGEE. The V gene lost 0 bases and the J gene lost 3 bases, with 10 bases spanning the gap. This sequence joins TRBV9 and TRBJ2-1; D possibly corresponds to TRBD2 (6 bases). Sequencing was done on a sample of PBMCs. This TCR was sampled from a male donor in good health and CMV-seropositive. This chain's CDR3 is CASSVGRDFYNEQFF. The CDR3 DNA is TGTGCCAGCAGCGTAGGACGGGACTTCTACAATGAGCAGTTCTTC. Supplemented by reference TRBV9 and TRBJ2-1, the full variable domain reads DSGVTQTPKHLITATGQRVTLRCSPRSGDLSVYWYQQSLDQGLQFLIQYYNGEERAKGNILERFSAQQFPDLHSELNLSSLELGDSALYFCASSVGRDFYNEQFFGPGTRLTVL.